This note documents a single TCR beta chain sequence. The source of the sample is a study of blood T cell repertoires in COVID-19. Whole-study context: Sources were T cells, B-cell-depleted T cells, or PBMCs; the material itself was cDNA or gDNA.

Assay: immunoSEQ multiplex PCR; the TCRdb copy retains only in-frame clones and omits some. The data show more than 200,000 clones, around 89% seen once. Participants spanned ages about 18 to 90 years and resided in about 25 US areas. Allocation to cohorts depended on clinical history reported by the participants. From germline, CDR1 is MDHEN and CDR2 SYDVKM. Between the trimmed V and J ends, which lost 4 bases and 12 bases, there was a span of 13 bases. The CDR3 has 12 amino acids. Input material: PBMCs or T cells enriched from blood (not recorded which). The clonotype originates from a woman younger than 45 who had recovered from COVID-19. V and J are TRBV28 and TRBJ1-5; possible D gene TRBD1, 6 bases. CDR3 loop: CASSSHRVLQHF. The CDR3 region has the DNA TGTGCCAGCAGTTCCCACAGGGTTCTCCAGCATTTT.